The 2 T cell receptor beta chains presented below share a single source sample, sequenced in a study of CD8 T cells in ankylosing spondylitis (dated by TCRdb to 2016 to 2017). These receptors' targets are unknown. On the study overall, not on this receptor specifically: Blood from ankylosing spondylitis patients appeared to be characterized by a TCR beta motif made up of several highly homologous amino acid variants.

Library preparation employed 5' RACE. Instrument used: Illumina HiSeq 2500. Clones were called with MiXCR by TCRdb after fastp trimmed the public reads at Q25, and only in-frame beta chains were retained. A single entry per CDR3 protein holds the most common genes and DNA from its merged rows. The sample data list fewer than 250,000 distinct CDR3 sequences, and around 16% of these were observed just once. The top ten clones comprise about 42% of the sample. Sequencing was done on a sample of blood, either unsorted or a sorted T cell fraction (not recorded which). The receptors stem from a male donor with ankylosing spondylitis.

The sample holds a few counts of this clonotype. The chain employs TRBV7-9 and TRBJ2-7; the D gene could be TRBD1 or TRBD2 (5 bases each). The CDR3 is 14 residues long. V lost 5 bases to trimming and J lost 2 bases, with 13 bases between them. Germline V CDR1 and CDR2: SEHNR, FQNEAQ (reference sequence). The CDR3 bases are TGTGCCAGCAGCCACCGGGACGATACCTACGAGCAGTACTTC. The encoded protein is CASSHRDDTYEQYF.

This clonotype occurred a few times. The rearrangement links TRBV11-2 to TRBJ2-7; D might be TRBD1 (6 bases). The CDR3 consists of 15 residues. Germline assignment: CDR1 SGHAT and CDR2 FQNNGV. Trimming removed 1 base from V and 3 bases from J, with 13 bases in between. The DNA of the CDR3 is TGTGCCAGCAGCTTAGCCCCGGGACACCTCTACGAGCAGTACTTC. The encoded protein is CASSLAPGHLYEQYF.